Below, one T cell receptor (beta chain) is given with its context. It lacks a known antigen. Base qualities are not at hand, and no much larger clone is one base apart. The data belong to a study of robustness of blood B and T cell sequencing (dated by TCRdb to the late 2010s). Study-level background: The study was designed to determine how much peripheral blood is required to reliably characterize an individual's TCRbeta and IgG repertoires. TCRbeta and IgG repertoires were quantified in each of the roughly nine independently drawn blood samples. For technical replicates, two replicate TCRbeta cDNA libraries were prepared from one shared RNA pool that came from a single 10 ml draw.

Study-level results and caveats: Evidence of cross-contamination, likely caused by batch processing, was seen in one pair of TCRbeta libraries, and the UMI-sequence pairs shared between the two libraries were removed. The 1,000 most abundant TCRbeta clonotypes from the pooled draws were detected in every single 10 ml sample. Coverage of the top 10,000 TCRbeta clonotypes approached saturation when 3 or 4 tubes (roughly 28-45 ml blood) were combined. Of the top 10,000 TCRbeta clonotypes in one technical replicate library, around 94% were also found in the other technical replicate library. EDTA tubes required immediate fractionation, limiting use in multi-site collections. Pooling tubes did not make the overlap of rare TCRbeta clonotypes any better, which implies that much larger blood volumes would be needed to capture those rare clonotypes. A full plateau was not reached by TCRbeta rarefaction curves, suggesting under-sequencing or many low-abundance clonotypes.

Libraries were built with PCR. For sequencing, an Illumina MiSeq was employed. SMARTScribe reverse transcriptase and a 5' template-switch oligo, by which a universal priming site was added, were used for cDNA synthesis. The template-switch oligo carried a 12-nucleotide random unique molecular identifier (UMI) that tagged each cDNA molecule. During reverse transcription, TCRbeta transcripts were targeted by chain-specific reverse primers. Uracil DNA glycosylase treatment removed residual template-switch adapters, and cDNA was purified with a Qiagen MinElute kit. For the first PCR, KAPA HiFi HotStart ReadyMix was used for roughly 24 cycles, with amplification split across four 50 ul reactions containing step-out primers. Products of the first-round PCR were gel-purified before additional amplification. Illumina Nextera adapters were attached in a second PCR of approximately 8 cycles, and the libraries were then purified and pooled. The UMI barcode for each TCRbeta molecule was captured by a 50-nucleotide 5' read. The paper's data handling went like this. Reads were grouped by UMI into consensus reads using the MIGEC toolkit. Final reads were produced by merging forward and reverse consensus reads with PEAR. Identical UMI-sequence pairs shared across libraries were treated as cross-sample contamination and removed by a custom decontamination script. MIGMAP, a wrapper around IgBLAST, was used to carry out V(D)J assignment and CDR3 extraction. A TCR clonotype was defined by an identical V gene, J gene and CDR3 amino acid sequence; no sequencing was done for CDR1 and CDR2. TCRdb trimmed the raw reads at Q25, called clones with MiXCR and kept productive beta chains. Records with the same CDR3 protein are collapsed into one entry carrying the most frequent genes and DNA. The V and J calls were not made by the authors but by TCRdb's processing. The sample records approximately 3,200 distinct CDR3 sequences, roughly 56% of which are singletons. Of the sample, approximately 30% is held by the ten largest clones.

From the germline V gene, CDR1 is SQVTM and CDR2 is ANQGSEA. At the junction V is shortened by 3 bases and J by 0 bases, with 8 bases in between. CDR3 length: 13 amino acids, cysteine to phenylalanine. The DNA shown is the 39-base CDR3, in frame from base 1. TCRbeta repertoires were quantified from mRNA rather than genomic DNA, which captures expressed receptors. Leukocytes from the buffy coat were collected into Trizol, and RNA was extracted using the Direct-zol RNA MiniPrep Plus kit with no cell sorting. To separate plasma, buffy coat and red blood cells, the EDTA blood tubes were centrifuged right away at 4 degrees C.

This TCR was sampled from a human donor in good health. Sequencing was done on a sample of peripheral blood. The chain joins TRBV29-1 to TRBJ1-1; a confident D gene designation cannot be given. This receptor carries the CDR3 CSVDNRLNTEAFF. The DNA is TGCAGCGTTGATAATCGGCTGAACACTGAAGCTTTCTTT.